The 8 T cell receptor beta chains listed next were all sequenced from one sample in a study of T cells in Graves' hyperthyroidism and ophthalmopathy. Amplification targeted TCR beta CDR3 regions from RNA transcripts. An initial round of RT-PCR targeting the TCR CDR3 relied on the HTBI primer set. A single record per CDR3 protein comes from TCRdb applying MiXCR to the multiplex PCR reads. Of 550,000 to 800,000 distinct CDR3 sequences listed, around 15% are singletons. Specimen: blood. These receptors were taken from a man aged 50-60 years with Graves' hyperthyroidism.

This clonotype appeared many times. V gene TRBV9 combines with J gene TRBJ2-1; 12 bases align to TRBD2. Germline values: CDR1 SGDLS, CDR2 YYNGEE. CDR3 size: 15 residues. The trim removed 5 bases at V and 4 bases at J, leaving 4 bases unmatched. In DNA form, the CDR3 reads TGTGCCAGCAGTGCGACTAGCGGGAGTTACAATGAGCAGTTCTTC. Protein: CASSATSGSYNEQFF.

This clonotype has ten or more counts. The chain combines TRBV6-2 or TRBV6-3 with TRBJ2-5; D ambiguous. Trimming shortened V by 0 bases and J by 3 bases, and 5 bases separated the two germline ends. CDR3 length equals 13 residues. The germline V gene encodes CDR1 MNHEY and CDR2 SVGEGT. The CDR3 nucleotides read TGTGCCAGCAGTTACTCGTTGGAAGAGACCCAGTACTTC. Amino acid sequence: CASSYSLEETQYF.

This clonotype occurred many times. The rearrangement joins TRBV7-2 to TRBJ2-2; 8 nucleotides match TRBD1. The germline gives CDR1 SGHTA, CDR2 FQGNSA. The V segment lost 5 bases and the J segment 5 bases; nucleotides outside the gene matches: 4. The CDR3 length is 14 residues. CDR3 DNA: TGTGCCAGCAGCACCTGGACAGGGACCGGGGAGCTGTTTTTT. This encodes CASSTWTGTGELFF.

This chain links TRBV3-1 with TRBJ2-5; TRBD1 matches at 9 bases. Per the germline V gene, CDR1 is LGHDT and CDR2 is YNNKEL (reference sequence). The CDR3 runs 15 residues. Trimming cost V 2 bases and J 5 bases; bases outside gene matches: 6. As DNA, the CDR3 is TGTGCCAGCAGCCAACGGGGGACAGGGCCCGAGACCCAGTACTTC. Amino acids: CASSQRGTGPETQYF.

J is TRBJ2-1 and V is TRBV9; 7 bases line up with TRBD2. Germline CDR1 reads SGDLS; CDR2 reads YYNGEE. J gave up 8 bases and V 0 bases, and 8 bases lay outside the gene matches. The CDR3 has 15 amino acids. Here the CDR3 DNA reads TGTGCCAGCAGCGTAGCGGCGGGAGAATTCGATGAGCAGTTCTTC. This translates into CASSVAAGEFDEQFF.

At least ten counts were recorded for this clonotype. The J gene is TRBJ1-1, the V gene TRBV7-9; tentative D call: TRBD1 (5 bases). The germline V gene encodes CDR1 SEHNR and CDR2 FQNEAQ (reference sequence). The CDR3 runs 14 residues. V was pared by 1 base and J by 4 bases, with 10 bases between. The DNA of the CDR3 is TGTGCCAGCAGCTTAGGGGGCTGGAGCACTGAAGCTTTCTTT. It is translated as CASSLGGWSTEAFF. The complete variable domain, with remaining parts taken from reference TRBV7-9 and TRBJ1-1, reads DTGVSQNPRHKITKRGQNVTFRCDPISEHNRLYWYRQTLGQGPEFLTYFQNEAQLEKSRLLSDRFSAERPKGSFSTLEIQRTEQGDSAMYLCASSLGGWSTEAFFGQGTRLTVV.

This chain uses TRBV28 with TRBJ2-1; 11 bases match TRBD2. This CDR3 contains 16 residues. Germline V CDR1 and CDR2: MDHEN, SYDVKM. With 3 bases clipped from V and 7 bases from J, the junction kept 8 bases outside the gene matches. CDR3 coding DNA: TGTGCCAGCAGTTTTACTAGCGGGAGTTTGAGGAATGAGCAGTTCTTC. Protein product: CASSFTSGSLRNEQFF.

The chain combines TRBV30 with TRBJ2-1; D is unclear. The CDR3 sequence is 10 residues long. The germline V gene has CDR1 GTSNPN and CDR2 SVGIG (reference sequence). Deletions cut 0 bases from V and 9 bases from J, with 3 bases between. The CDR3 reads CAWSVREQFF. For the CDR3, the DNA is TGTGCCTGGAGTGTACGTGAGCAGTTCTTC.